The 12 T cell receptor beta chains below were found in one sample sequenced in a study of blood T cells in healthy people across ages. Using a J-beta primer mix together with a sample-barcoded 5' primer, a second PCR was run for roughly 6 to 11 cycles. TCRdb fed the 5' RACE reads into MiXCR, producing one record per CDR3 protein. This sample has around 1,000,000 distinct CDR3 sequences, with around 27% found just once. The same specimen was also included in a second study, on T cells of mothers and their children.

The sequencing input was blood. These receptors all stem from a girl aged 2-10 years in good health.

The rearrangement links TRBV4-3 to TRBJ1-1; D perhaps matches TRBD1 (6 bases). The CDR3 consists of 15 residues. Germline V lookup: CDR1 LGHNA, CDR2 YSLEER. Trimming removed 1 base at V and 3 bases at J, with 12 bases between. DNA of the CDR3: TGCGCCAGCAGCCAAGGATACCCAGGGGACACTGAAGCTTTCTTT. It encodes CASSQGYPGDTEAFF.

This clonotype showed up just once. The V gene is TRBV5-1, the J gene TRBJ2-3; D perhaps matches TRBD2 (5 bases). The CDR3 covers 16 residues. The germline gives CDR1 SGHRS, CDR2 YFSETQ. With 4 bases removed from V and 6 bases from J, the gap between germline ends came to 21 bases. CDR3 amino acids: CASSERSSGTMDTQYF. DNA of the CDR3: TGCGCCAGCAGCGAGCGTTCCAGCGGTACCATGGATACGCAGTATTTT.

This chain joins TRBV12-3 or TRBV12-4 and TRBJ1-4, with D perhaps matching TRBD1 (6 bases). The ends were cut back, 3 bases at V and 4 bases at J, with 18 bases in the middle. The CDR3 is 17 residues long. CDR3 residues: CASSFSGEGGRNEKLFF. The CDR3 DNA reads TGTGCCAGCAGTTTTTCGGGAGAGGGGGGCCGTAATGAAAAACTGTTTTTT.

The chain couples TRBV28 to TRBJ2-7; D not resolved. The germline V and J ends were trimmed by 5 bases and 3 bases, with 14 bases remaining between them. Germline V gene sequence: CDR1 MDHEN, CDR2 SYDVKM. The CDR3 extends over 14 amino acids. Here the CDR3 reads CASSVALPIYEQYF. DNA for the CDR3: TGTGCCAGCAGTGTCGCACTCCCTATCTACGAGCAGTACTTC. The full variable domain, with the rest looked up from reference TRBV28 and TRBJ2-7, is DVKVTQSSRYLVKRTGEKVFLECVQDMDHENMFWYRQDPGLGLRLIYFSYDVKMKEKGDIPEGYSVSREKKERFSLILESASTNQTSMYLCASSVALPIYEQYFGPGTRLTVT.

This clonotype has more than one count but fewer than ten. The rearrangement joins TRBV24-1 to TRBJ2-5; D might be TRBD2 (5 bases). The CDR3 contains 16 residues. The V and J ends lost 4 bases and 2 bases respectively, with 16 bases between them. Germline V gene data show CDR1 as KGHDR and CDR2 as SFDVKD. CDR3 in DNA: TGTGCCACCAGTGAAATGCGGTCCGGGGAGCAAGAGACCCAGTACTTC. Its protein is CATSEMRSGEQETQYF.

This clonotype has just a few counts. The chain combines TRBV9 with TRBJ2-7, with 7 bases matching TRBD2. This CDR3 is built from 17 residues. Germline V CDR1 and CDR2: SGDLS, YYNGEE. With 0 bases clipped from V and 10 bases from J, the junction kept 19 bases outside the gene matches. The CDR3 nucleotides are TGTGCCAGCAGCGTAGTCCCGGCAGGAGCTCCGGGGGGTGACCAGTACTTC. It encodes CASSVVPAGAPGGDQYF. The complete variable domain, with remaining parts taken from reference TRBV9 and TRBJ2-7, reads DSGVTQTPKHLITATGQRVTLRCSPRSGDLSVYWYQQSLDQGLQFLIQYYNGEERAKGNILERFSAQQFPDLHSELNLSSLELGDSALYFCASSVVPAGAPGGDQYFGPGTRLTVT.

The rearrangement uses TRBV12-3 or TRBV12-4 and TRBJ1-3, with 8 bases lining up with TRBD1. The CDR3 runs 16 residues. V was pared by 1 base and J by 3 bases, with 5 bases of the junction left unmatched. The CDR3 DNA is TGTGCCAGCAGTTTAGGACAGGGGTCTTATGGAAACACCATATATTTT. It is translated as CASSLGQGSYGNTIYF.

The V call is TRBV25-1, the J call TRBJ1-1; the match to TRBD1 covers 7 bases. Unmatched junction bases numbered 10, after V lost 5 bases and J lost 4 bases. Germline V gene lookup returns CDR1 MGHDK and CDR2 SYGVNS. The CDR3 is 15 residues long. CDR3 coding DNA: TGTGCCAGCAGTCCCGAACAGGGGAGCGGCACTGAAGCTTTCTTT. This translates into CASSPEQGSGTEAFF.

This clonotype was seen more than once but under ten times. The CDR3, as DNA: TGCAGTGCCAGGGATCCAGGGGTCGACACTGAAGCTTTCTTT. Protein: CSARDPGVDTEAFF. The chain joins TRBV20-1 to TRBJ1-1; tentative D call: TRBD1 (6 bases). The CDR3 length is 14 residues. CDR1 is DFQATT and CDR2 is SNEGSKA in the germline V gene (reference sequence). Trimming pared 6 bases from V and 3 bases from J, leaving 17 bases between.

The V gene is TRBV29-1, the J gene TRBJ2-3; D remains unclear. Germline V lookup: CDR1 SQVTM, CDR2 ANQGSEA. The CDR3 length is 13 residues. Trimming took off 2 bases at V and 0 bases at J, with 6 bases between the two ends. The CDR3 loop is CSVELESTDTQYF. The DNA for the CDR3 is TGCAGCGTTGAACTGGAGAGCACAGATACGCAGTATTTT.

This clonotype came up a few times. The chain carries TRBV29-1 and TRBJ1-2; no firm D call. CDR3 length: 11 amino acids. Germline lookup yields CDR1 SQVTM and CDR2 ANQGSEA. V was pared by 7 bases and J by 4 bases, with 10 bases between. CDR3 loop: CSALHGYGYTF. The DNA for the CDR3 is TGCAGCGCTCTTCACGGCTATGGCTACACCTTC.

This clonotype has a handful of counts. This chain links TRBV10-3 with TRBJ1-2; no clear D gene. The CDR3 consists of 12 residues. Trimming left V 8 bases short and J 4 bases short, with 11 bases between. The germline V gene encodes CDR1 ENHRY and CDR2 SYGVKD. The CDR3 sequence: CAIEGPGYGYTF. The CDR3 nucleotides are TGTGCCATCGAAGGGCCCGGCTATGGCTACACCTTC.